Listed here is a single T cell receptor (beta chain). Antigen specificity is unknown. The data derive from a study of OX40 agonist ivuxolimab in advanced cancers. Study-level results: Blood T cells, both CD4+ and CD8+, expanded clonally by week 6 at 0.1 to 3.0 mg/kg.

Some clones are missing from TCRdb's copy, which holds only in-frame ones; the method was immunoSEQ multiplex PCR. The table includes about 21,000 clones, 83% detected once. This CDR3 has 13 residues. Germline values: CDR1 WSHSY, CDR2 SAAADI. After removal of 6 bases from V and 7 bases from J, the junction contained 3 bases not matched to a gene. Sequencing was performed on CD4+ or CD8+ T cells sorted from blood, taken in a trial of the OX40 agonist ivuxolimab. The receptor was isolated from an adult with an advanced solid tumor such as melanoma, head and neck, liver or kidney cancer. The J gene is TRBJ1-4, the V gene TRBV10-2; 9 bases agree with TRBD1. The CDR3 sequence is CASSGTGFEKLFF. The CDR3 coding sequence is TGCGCCAGCAGCGGGACAGGGTTTGAAAAACTGTTTTTT.